This TCR beta chain was captured by sequencing in a study of monozygotic twins with inflammatory bowel disease (dated by TCRdb to between 2019 and 2020). Notes on the research overall: A total of some 30 monozygotic twin pairs were included in the full study, comprising nine German pairs (four IBD-concordant, five IBD-discordant) and 19 IBD-discordant Danish pairs. Each individual had, on average, about 151 000 unique TCRalpha sequences and 181 000 unique TCRbeta sequences available for analysis. Within discordant pairs, disease-associated traits were sought mainly by comparing IBD patients with their genetically identical healthy co-twins.

From each donor, a roughly 2.6 ml peripheral blood sample was collected into PAXgene tubes and stored at -80 degrees C. Without T cell sorting, total RNA was isolated from whole blood using the PAXgene blood miRNA kit on an automated QIAcube. Peripheral blood from monozygotic twin pairs, either concordant or discordant for inflammatory bowel disease, underwent deep TCRalpha and TCRbeta repertoire profiling that used unique molecular barcoding. Smoking habits were recorded for all twin pairs, with individuals classified as current, former or never smokers. Here is what the overall study found, with its caveats: Fewer clonotypes were shared with other individuals by IBD patients than by healthy twins, most markedly in patients showing signs of disease activity. Differing immunosuppressive treatments among patients may have added background noise and inter-individual variability to the repertoires. The analysis was unable to tell different T cell subtypes apart. Concordant and discordant twins showed no difference in repertoire similarity, possibly because of limited statistical power. The results gave no support for a single strong signal or clonotype linked to IBD. TCRbeta repertoire diversity, by inverse Simpson index, was decreased in IBD patients compared with their healthy co-twins.

Via the germline V gene, CDR1 is ENHRY and CDR2 SYGVKD. CDR3 length: 15 amino acids, cysteine to phenylalanine. Only the protein is available. In regard to this clonotype: Its antigen is unknown.

The library was obtained by 5' RACE. The input for every TCR library was around 3,600 ng of total RNA. cDNA was synthesized with SMARTScribe reverse transcriptase in eight separate reactions per sample. Unique molecular identifiers containing a 6-nucleotide sample barcode were introduced through template switching during cDNA synthesis. Amplification of TCRalpha and TCRbeta cDNA involved two nested PCRs of around 15 and 9 cycles, and each PCR was followed by bead purification. Before amplification, cDNA was treated with uracil DNA-glycosylase and purified using the QIAquick PCR purification kit. The second PCR was the step at which Illumina TruSeq-compatible adapters and sample-specific barcodes were added. TapeStation and Qubit were used to check library quality and concentration, and 5 to 6.5 ng of each library was pooled. The pooled libraries were sequenced with 2 x 100 bp reads and custom sequencing primers on an Illumina HiSeq2500 single-index Rapid Run. Turning to the authors' computational methods: MiGEC version 1.2.6 was used for UMI-based consensus assembly, which corrected PCR and sequencing errors. MiXCR version 2.1.1 was used to carry out V(D)J alignment, clonotype assembly and CDR3 extraction. Gene usage, clonotype sharing and MAIT/NKT TCR abundance were normalised by analysing the top 1000, 10 000 and 20 000 clonotypes per sample. After downsampling to 27 000 UMIs, diversity was calculated as the inverse Simpson index using the vegan R package. Paired Mann-Whitney U tests were applied to discordant twin pairs, with Benjamini-Hochberg correction for multiple testing. TCRdb reprocessed the reads; each CDR3 protein sequence makes one entry, and DNA is unavailable. TCRdb, not the original authors, processed these V and J calls. This sample's table contains approximately 400,000 distinct CDR3 sequences. The ten largest clones represent 2% to 3% of the sample.

The TCR originated in a human donor with ulcerative colitis or Crohn's disease, or a healthy co-twin of an affected twin (not recorded which). This chain is built from TRBV10-3 and TRBJ1-3. Sequenced material: blood. The CDR3 reads CAISESISGGNTIYF.